This TCR beta chain was documented in a study of blood T cell repertoires in COVID-19. Study details: Acute and convalescent COVID-19 samples came from the United States, Italy and Spain. From T cells, B-cell-depleted T cells, or PBMCs came the material, which was cDNA or gDNA.

Methods used by the authors: How many nucleated cells were present was estimated from reference gene primer amplification. Measured with immunoSEQ multiplex PCR; TCRdb has only the in-frame clones, and not every one. That table supplies the V and J calls and clone size; D and trimming were determined from the DNA. In the table there are some 240,000 clones, roughly 89% of which are singletons. The germline gives CDR1 SGHTA, CDR2 FQGTGA. There are 15 residues in the CDR3. V shed 2 bases and J 6 bases; nucleotides not matched to a gene: 3. The receptor's source is a man aged 55-75 years who had recovered from COVID-19. Sequencing was performed on peripheral blood. The V gene is TRBV7-3, the J gene TRBJ2-7; 14 bases map to TRBD2. CDR3 protein: CASSLSGLAGAEQYF. CDR3 bases: TGTGCCAGCAGCTTATCGGGACTAGCGGGAGCCGAGCAGTACTTC.